This entry describes one T cell receptor beta chain. Its antigen is as yet unknown. Germline V gene data show CDR1 as MNHNY and CDR2 as SVGAGI (reference sequence). This CDR3 spans 15 amino acids. The V segment lost 6 bases and the J segment 0 bases; nucleotides outside the gene matches: 4. Measured with immunoSEQ multiplex PCR; TCRdb has only the in-frame clones, and not every one. The sample shows approximately 70,000 clones, about 82% of them seen only once. This entry comes from a study of OX40 agonist ivuxolimab in advanced cancers. Findings and caveats of the study: Among the lowest levels of clonal expansion were found in partial responders at 0.1-3.0 mg/kg. Also showing low normalized T-cell clonal expansion were some of the nonresponders.

The input for sequencing was CD4+ or CD8+ T cells sorted from blood, taken in a trial of the OX40 agonist ivuxolimab. This receptor was identified in an adult with an advanced solid tumor such as melanoma, head and neck, liver or kidney cancer. J is TRBJ2-2 and V is TRBV6-6, with 7 bases identical to TRBD2. In nucleotides, the CDR3 is TGTGCCAGCAGAACAAGCGGGACGAACACCGGGGAGCTGTTTTTT. Translated: CASRTSGTNTGELFF.